The following is a TCR beta chain sequence with its context. Germline and junction disagree at one end, which may indicate a read error. Germline V gene sequence: CDR1 SEHNR, CDR2 FQNEAQ (reference sequence). The CDR3 length is 15 residues. RNA was extracted from bulk tissue without any cell sorting. Between August and November 2014, newly diagnosed, chemotherapy-naive lung cancer patients underwent thoracic surgery in China. This sample stems from a study of tumor and adjacent non-tumor tissue in lung cancer. Looking at the study overall: Samples averaged roughly 4.2 million productive TCRbeta reads each.

The library came from three nested PCR rounds adapted from ARM-PCR protocols. TCRdb called the multiplex PCR reads again in MiXCR, with one record for every CDR3 protein. The sample holds fewer than 100,000 distinct CDR3 sequences, roughly 72% seen once. This sequence joins TRBV7-9 and TRBJ2-3; 7 nucleotides match TRBD2. Sample: lung tumor tissue. This clonotype was sampled from a woman in her forties with non-small cell lung cancer. The CDR3 here is CANSLWSSGTYTQYF. DNA of the CDR3: TGTGCCAACAGCTTATGGTCTAGCGGCACATATACGCAGTATTTT.